This T cell receptor beta chain was identified during a study of T cell responses to AZD1222 COVID-19 vaccine. The repertoire was sequenced with immunoSEQ multiplex PCR; TCRdb's copy has only in-frame clones and lacks some. The sample carries 90,000 to 120,000 clones, roughly 90% recorded once. The CDR3 runs 13 residues. The ends were cut back, 6 bases at V and 1 base at J, with 9 bases in the middle. Germline CDR1 and CDR2: MNHNY and SVGAGI (reference sequence). The specimen was peripheral blood, collected on day 0 of AZD1222 vaccination. The rearrangement joins TRBV6-6 to TRBJ1-1; D gene unclear. The sequence was obtained from an adult in good health. The CDR3 sequence: CASRVEKNTEAFF. CDR3 nucleotide sequence: TGTGCCAGCAGGGTCGAGAAGAACACTGAAGCTTTCTTT.